A single TCR beta chain is shown here with its context. What antigen it recognizes has not been identified. Per-base qualities were not stored, and no clone one base away is much larger. This sample is drawn from a study of T-cell reconstitution after alpha-beta-depleted transplantation in children (dated by TCRdb to 2016 to 2018). In the study overall: T-cell immune reconstitution after TCRalphabeta/CD19-depleted allogeneic hematopoietic cell transplantation in children was quantitatively tracked in the study by means of TCR repertoire profiling.

Libraries were prepared through PCR. Sequencing used an Illumina HiSeq 2500. Molecular barcoding was employed in the preparation of TCR libraries, with unique molecular identifiers being used to normalize TCRbeta repertoire quantification. Using fastp at Q25 and MiXCR, TCRdb reprocessed the public reads and kept productive beta chains. Identical CDR3 proteins give one entry, which carries the most common genes and DNA. The sample table holds approximately 230,000 distinct CDR3 sequences, of which roughly 24% were seen once. Roughly 2.5% of the sample is in the top ten clones. The sample's treatment or condition, from its label and the paper: allogeneic hematopoietic cell transplantation with graft depleted of TCRalphabeta T cells and CD19 B cells. The children who served as transplant recipients had been given grafts of TCRalphabeta/CD19-depleted allogeneic hematopoietic cells. The CDR3 starts with the cysteine, ends with the phenylalanine, and has 13 residues. Just CDR3 DNA is preserved here, 39 bases in frame from base 1. Compared with germline, V lacks 9 bases and J lacks 5 bases; bases without a gene match: 5. From the germline V gene, CDR1 is MDHEN and CDR2 is SYDVKM.

Study-wide conclusions, independent of this receptor: Apparently early alphabetaT-cell count recovery about two months after transplant reportedly relied on only several hundred rapidly expanded clones derived from non-depleted graft cells. In some patients, the high TCRbeta diversity seen at day 60 was put down to recipient T cells and intrathymic progenitors that had survived conditioning. Over the following months the frequencies of hyperexpanded clones went down, and after one year T-cell counts and TCRbeta diversity were mostly credited to newly produced T cells.

The rearranged segments are TRBV28 and TRBJ2-1, with TRBD1 matching 9 junction bases. The specimen was PBMCs, collected before TCRalphabeta/CD19-depleted stem cell transplant. This receptor was obtained from a girl aged 2 to 10 with Fanconi anemia, due to receive a stem cell transplant. The DNA sequence follows: TGTGCCAGTCGGGACAGGGATAACAATGAGCAGTTCTTC. It is translated as CASRDRDNNEQFF.